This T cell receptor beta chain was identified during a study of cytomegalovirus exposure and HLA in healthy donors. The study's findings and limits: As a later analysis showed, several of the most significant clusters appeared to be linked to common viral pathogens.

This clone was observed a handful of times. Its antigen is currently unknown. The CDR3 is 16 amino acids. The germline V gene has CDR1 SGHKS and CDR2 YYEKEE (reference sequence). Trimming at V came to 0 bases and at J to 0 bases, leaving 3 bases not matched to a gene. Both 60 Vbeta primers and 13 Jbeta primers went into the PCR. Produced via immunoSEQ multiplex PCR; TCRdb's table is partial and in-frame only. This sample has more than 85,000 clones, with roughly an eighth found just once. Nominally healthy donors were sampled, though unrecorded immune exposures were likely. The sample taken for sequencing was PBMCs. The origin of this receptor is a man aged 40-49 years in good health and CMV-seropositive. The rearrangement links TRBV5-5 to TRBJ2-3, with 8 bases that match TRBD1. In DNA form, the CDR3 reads TGTGCCAGCAGCTTGGGGAGACAGGGGAGCACAGATACGCAGTATTTT. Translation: CASSLGRQGSTDTQYF.